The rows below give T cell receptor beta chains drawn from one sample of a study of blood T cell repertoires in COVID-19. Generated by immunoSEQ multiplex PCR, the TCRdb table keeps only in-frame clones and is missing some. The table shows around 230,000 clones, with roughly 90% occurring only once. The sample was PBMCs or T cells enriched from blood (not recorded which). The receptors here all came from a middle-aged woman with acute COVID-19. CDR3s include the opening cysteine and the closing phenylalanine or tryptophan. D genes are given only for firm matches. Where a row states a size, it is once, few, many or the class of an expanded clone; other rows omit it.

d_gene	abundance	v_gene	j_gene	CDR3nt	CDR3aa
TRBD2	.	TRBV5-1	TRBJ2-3	TGCGCCAGCAGCTTCCCTAGCGGGGGGCCCACAGATACGCAGTATTTT	CASSFPSGGPTDTQYF
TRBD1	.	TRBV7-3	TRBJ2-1	TGTGCCAGCACCTTTGGGAACAGGGGCTACAATGAGCAGTTCTTC	CASTFGNRGYNEQFF
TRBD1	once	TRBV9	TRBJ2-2	TGTGCCAGCAGCGGGAATAGGGGGCGGGACACCGGGGAGCTGTTTTTT	CASSGNRGRDTGELFF
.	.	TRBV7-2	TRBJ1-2	TGTGCCAGCAGCCGAGACAGCGACTATGGCTACACCTTC	CASSRDSDYGYTF
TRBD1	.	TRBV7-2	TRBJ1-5	TGTGCCAGCAGCTTAGTGCAGGGGGTGGGTCAGCCCCAGCATTTT	CASSLVQGVGQPQHF
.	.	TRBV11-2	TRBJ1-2	TGTGCCAGCAGCTTAGGCCTGAGAGGCTACACCTTC	CASSLGLRGYTF
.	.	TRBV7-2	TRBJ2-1	TGTGCCAGCAGCAGATTCGGGCAGGGCGACAATGAGCAGTTCTTC	CASSRFGQGDNEQFF
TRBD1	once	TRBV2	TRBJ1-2	TGTGCCAGCAGTGGGGACAGAGGAAACTATGGCTACACCTTC	CASSGDRGNYGYTF
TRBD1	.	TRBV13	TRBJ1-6	TGTGCCAGCAGCTCTAAAACAGGGGGCTATAATTCACCCCTCCACTTT	CASSSKTGGYNSPLHF
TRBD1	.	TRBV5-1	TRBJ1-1	TGCGCCAGCAGAAAAGACAATCCACAGGGGACGTCCACTGAAGCTTTCTTT	CASRKDNPQGTSTEAFF
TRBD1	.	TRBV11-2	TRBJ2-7	TGTGCCAGCAGCAAGCCGACAGGGGGCATCTACGAGCAGTACTTC	CASSKPTGGIYEQYF
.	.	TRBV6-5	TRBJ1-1	TGTGCCAGCAGAGCGCCGGAAGCACCACGGACTGAAGCTTTCTTT	CASRAPEAPRTEAFF
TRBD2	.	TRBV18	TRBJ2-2	TGTGCCAGCTCACCAGGACTAGCGGACACCGGGGAGCTGTTTTTT	CASSPGLADTGELFF
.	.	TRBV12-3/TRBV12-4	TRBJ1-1	TGTGCCAGCAGTTTAGTGGGGCACCATGAAGCTTTCTTT	CASSLVGHHEAFF
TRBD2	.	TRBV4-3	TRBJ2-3	TGCGCCAGCAGCCGGAATCTAGCGGGGGGCACAGATACGCAGTATTTT	CASSRNLAGGTDTQYF
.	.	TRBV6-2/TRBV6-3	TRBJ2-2	TGTGCCAGCAGTTCAGGGTCGAACACCGGGGAGCTGTTTTTT	CASSSGSNTGELFF
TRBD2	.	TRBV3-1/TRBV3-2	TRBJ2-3	TGTGCCAGCAGCCAAGAGGCACTAGCGGGGAGCCTGATCACAGATACGCAGTATTTT	CASSQEALAGSLITDTQYF
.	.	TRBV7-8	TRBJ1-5	TGTGCCAGCAGAGAGGGCCAAGGCCGGCCCCAGCATTTT	CASREGQGRPQHF
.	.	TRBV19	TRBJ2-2	TGTGCCAGTAGTATAGATTACAGACTAGTCCTGTATGCCGGGGAGCTGTTTTTT	CASSIDYRLVLYAGELFF
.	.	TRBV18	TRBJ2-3	TGTGCCAGCTCACCACCTATTTCCACAGATACGCAGTATTTT	CASSPPISTDTQYF
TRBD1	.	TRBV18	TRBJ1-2	TGTGCCAGCTCACTACAGTCCGGGACAGCGAGACAATCCTATGGCTACACCTTC	CASSLQSGTARQSYGYTF
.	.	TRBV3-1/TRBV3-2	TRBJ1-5	TGTGCCAGCAGCCACAGCAGGGAGGGACAGCCCCAGCATTTT	CASSHSREGQPQHF